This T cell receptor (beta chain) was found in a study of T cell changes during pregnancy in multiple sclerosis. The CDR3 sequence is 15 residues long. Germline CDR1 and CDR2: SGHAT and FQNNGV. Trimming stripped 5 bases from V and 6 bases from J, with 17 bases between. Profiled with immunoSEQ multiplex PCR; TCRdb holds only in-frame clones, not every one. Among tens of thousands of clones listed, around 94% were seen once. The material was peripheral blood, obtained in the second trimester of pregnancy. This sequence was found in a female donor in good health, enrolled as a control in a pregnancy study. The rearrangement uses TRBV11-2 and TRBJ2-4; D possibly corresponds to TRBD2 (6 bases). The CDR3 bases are TGTGCCAGCAGCCCTCGTTGGGGGGATGTAAACATTCAGTACTTC. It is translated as CASSPRWGDVNIQYF.